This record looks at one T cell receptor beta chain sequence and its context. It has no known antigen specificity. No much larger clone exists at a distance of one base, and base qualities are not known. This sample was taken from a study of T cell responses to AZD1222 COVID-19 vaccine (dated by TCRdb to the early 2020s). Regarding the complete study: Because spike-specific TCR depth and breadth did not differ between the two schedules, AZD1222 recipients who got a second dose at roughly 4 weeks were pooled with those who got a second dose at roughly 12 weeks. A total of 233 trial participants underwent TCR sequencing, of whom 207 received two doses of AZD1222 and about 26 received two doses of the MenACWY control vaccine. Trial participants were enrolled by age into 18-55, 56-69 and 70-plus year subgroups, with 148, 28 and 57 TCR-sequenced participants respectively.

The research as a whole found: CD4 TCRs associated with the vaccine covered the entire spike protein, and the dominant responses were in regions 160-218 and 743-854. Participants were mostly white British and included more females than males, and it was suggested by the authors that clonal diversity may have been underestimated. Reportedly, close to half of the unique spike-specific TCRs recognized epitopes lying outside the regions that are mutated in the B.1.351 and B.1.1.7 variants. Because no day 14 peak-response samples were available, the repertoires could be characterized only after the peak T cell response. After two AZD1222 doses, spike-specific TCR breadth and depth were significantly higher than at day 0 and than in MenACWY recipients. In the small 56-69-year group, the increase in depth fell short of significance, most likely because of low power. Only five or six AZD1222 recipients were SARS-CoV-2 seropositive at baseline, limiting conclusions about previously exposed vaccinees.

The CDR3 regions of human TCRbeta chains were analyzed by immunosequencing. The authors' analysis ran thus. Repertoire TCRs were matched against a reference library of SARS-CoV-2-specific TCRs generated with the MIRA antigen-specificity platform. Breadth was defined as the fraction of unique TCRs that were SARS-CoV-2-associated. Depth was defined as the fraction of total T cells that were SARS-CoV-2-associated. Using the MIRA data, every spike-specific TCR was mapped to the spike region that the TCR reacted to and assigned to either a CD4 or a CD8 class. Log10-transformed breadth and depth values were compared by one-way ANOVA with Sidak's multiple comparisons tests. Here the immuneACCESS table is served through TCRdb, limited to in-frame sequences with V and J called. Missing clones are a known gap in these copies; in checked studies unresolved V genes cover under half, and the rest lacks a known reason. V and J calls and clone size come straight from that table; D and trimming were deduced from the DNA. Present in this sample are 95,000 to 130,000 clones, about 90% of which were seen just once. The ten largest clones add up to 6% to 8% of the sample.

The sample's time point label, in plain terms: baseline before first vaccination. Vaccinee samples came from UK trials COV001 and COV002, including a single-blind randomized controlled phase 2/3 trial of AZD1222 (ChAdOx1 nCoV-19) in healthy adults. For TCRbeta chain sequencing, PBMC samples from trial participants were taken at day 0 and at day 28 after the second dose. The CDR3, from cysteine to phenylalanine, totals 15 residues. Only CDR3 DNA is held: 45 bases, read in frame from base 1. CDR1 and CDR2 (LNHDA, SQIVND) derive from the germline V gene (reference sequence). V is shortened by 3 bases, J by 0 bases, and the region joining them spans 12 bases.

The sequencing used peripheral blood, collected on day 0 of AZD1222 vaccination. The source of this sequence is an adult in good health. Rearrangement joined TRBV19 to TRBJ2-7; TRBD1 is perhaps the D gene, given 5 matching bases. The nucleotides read TGTGCCAGTAGTATCCGGTCAGGGCTCTCCTACGAGCAGTACTTC. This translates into CASSIRSGLSYEQYF.